Here is one T cell receptor beta chain with its context. The germline gene is not matched at one end of the junction; a read error may be the cause. This specimen belongs to a study of neurological immune-mediated disorders. The CDR3 extends over 13 amino acids. Germline-derived CDR1 and CDR2 are SGHKS and YYEKEE (reference sequence). One entry per CDR3 protein, called by TCRdb with MiXCR from the 5' RACE reads. The sample lists 50,000 to 65,000 distinct CDR3 sequences, 4% to 5.5% occurring once. This chain links TRBV5-5 with TRBJ1-1; D unclear. Sequences were obtained from PBMCs. The receptor's source is a woman aged 45-65 years with multiple sclerosis. The CDR3 DNA is TGTGCCATCAGCTTGCAATCGAACACTGAAGCTTTCTTT. Its translation: CAISLQSNTEAFF.